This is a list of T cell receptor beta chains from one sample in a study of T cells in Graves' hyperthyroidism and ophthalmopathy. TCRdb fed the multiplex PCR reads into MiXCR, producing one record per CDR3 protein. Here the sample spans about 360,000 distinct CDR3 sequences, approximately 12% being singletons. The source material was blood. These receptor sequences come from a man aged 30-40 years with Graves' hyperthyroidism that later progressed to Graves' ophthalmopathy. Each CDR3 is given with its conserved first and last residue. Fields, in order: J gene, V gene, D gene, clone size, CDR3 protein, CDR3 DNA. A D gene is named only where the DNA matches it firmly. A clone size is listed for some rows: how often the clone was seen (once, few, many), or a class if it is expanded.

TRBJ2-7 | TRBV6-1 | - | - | CASSRPLVEQYF | TGTGCCAGCAGTCGCCCCCTGGTCGAGCAGTACTTC
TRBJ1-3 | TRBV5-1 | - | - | CASSPYTSNTIYF | TGCGCCAGCAGCCCCTATACTAGTAACACCATATATTTT
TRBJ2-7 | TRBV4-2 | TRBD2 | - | CASSQDTSGVKYEQYF | TGTGCCAGCAGCCAAGATACTAGCGGGGTTAAATACGAGCAGTACTTC
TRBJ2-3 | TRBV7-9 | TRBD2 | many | CASSRISGGGTDTQYF | TGTGCCAGCAGCCGGATTAGCGGGGGGGGCACAGATACGCAGTATTTT
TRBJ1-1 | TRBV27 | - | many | CASSPGYVNTEAFF | TGTGCCAGCAGCCCAGGGTACGTGAACACTGAAGCTTTCTTT
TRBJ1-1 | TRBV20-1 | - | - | CSVTNGEAFF | TGCAGTGTTACGAACGGTGAAGCTTTCTTT
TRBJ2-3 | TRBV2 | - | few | CASSEASDTDTQYF | TGTGCCAGCAGTGAAGCCTCGGACACAGATACGCAGTATTTT
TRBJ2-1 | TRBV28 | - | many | CASSTVFNYNEQFF | TGTGCCAGCAGTACCGTCTTTAACTACAATGAGCAGTTCTTC
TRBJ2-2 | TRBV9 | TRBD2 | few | CASSNRELAGDTGELFF | TGTGCCAGCAGCAACCGAGAACTAGCGGGGGACACCGGGGAGCTGTTTTTT
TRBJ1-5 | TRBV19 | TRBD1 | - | CASCGQGASQPQHF | TGTGCCAGTTGTGGACAGGGGGCATCACAGCCCCAGCATTTT
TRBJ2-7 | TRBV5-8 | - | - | CASSPAGSYEQYF | TGTGCCAGCAGCCCGGCGGGGTCCTACGAGCAGTACTTC
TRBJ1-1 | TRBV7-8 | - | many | CASSLRAAMNTEAFF | TGTGCCAGCAGCTTAAGGGCAGCCATGAACACTGAAGCTTTCTTT